These T cell receptor beta chains were read from a single sample in a study of cytomegalovirus exposure and HLA in healthy donors. Clones were sequenced by immunoSEQ multiplex PCR, and TCRdb holds only the in-frame ones, with some missing. Among about 120,000 clones, less than 85% were seen once, and the ten largest hold around 20%. The sample comprised PBMCs. The receptors were sampled from a man between 18 and 29 years old in good health and CMV-seropositive. Both conserved end residues are trimmed from each CDR3. Fields, in order: V gene, J gene, CDR3 protein.

V: TRBV18; J: TRBJ2-3; CDR3: ASSTGQGNTDTQY
V: TRBV14; J: TRBJ2-1; CDR3: ASSRGLAVNNEQF
V: TRBV10-2; J: TRBJ2-7; CDR3: ASSLSRVNEQY
V: TRBV18; J: TRBJ1-1; CDR3: ASSPAGGTEAF
V: TRBV19; J: TRBJ2-7; CDR3: ASSIVGTASYEQY
V: TRBV19; J: TRBJ1-1; CDR3: ASSRTGAGITEAF
V: TRBV7-9; J: TRBJ1-5; CDR3: ASSPRLQPQH
V: TRBV7-6; J: TRBJ2-7; CDR3: ASSGGGGEPYEQY
V: TRBV19; J: TRBJ2-1; CDR3: ATTTGGLYNEQF
V: TRBV14; J: TRBJ2-7; CDR3: ASSFGYEQY
V: TRBV29-1; J: TRBJ1-1; CDR3: SVVPRKTEVMNTEAF
V: TRBV10-1; J: TRBJ2-3; CDR3: ASSESGGGADTQY
V: TRBV6-5; J: TRBJ1-1; CDR3: ASSYRQGRTEAF
V: TRBV5-1; J: TRBJ2-5; CDR3: ASRQGETQY
V: TRBV7-9; J: TRBJ1-2; CDR3: ASSFGEDGYT
V: TRBV4-1; J: TRBJ2-7; CDR3: ASSAPDQGAYEQY
V: TRBV5-4; J: TRBJ2-2; CDR3: ASSLGSYTGELF
V: TRBV4-1; J: TRBJ2-7; CDR3: ASSQEGGVSGSYEQY
V: TRBV19; J: TRBJ2-1; CDR3: ASSMAGSSYNEQF
V: TRBV5-1; J: TRBJ1-1; CDR3: ASSLEAGGAF
V: TRBV7-9; J: TRBJ1-1; CDR3: ASSSTVGGHTEAF
V: TRBV7-9; J: TRBJ1-1; CDR3: ASSFPREGQPEAF
V: TRBV13; J: TRBJ2-1; CDR3: ASSSSTRQGAGNEQF
V: TRBV4-1; J: TRBJ2-7; CDR3: ASSGRGYEQY
V: TRBV6-1; J: TRBJ1-2; CDR3: ASSWTGANYGYT
V: TRBV27; J: TRBJ1-1; CDR3: ASSFLGDTEAF
V: TRBV4-1; J: TRBJ1-5; CDR3: ASSRELNQPQH
V: TRBV6-4; J: TRBJ1-2; CDR3: ATRVGTGYT